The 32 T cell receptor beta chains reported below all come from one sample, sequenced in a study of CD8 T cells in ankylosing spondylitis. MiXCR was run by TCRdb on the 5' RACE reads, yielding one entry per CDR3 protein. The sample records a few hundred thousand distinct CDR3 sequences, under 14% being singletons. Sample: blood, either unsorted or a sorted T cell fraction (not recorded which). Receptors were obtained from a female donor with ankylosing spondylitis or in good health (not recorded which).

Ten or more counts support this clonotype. CDR3 sequence: CASSSGTMRYEQYF. In DNA, the CDR3 is TGTGCCAGCAGTTCCGGGACCATGCGGTACGAGCAGTACTTC. The V and J genes are TRBV28 and TRBJ2-7; the D gene could be TRBD1 or TRBD2 (5 bases each). V lost 4 bases and J 4 bases, leaving 14 bases between the germline ends. This CDR3 spans 14 amino acids. The V gene's germline CDR1 is MDHEN and CDR2 SYDVKM. Together with reference TRBV28 and TRBJ2-7, the CDR3 gives the full variable domain: DVKVTQSSRYLVKRTGEKVFLECVQDMDHENMFWYRQDPGLGLRLIYFSYDVKMKEKGDIPEGYSVSREKKERFSLILESASTNQTSMYLCASSSGTMRYEQYFGPGTRLTVT.

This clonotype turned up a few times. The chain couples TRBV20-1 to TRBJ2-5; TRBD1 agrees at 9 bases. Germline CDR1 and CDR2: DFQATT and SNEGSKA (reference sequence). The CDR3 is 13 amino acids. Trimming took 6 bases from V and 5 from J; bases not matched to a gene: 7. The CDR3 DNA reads TGCAGTGCAGCACAGGGGGCCCCGGAGACCCAGTACTTC. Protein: CSAAQGAPETQYF.

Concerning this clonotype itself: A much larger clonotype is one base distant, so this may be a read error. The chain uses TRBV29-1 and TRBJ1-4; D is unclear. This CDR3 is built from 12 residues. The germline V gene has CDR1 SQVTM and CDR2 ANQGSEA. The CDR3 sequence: CSGGGFGEKLSF. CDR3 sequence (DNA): TGCAGCGGGGGTGGGTTTGGAGAAAAACTGTCTTTT.

CDR3 sequence: CASSSGSTGELFF. The CDR3 DNA reads TGTGCCAGCTCATCCGGGAGCACCGGGGAGCTGTTTTTT. J is TRBJ2-2 and V is TRBV18, with D tentatively TRBD2 (6 bases). V was pared by 5 bases and J by 4 bases, with 8 bases between. The CDR3 covers 13 residues. Germline V CDR1 and CDR2: KGHSH, LQKENI.

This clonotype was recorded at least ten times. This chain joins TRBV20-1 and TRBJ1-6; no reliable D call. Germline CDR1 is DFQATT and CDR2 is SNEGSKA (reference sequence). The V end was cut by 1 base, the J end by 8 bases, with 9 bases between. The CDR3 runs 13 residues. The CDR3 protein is CSARGLWDSPLHF. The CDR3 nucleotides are TGCAGTGCTAGAGGTCTATGGGATTCACCCCTCCACTTT.

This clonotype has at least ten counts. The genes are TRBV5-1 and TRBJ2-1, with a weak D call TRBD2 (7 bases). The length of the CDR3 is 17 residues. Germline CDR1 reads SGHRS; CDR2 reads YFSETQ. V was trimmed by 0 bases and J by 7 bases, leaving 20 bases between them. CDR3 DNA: TGCGCCAGCAGCTTGGCACAGGGAGCGGGAACCTGGAATGAGCAGTTCTTC. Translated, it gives CASSLAQGAGTWNEQFF.

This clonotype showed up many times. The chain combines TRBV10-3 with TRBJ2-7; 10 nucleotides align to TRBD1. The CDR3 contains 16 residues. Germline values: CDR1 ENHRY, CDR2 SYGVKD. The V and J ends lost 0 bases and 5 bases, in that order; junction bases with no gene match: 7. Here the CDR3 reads CAISESIGTGVHEQYF. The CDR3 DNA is TGTGCCATCAGTGAGTCGATTGGGACAGGGGTCCACGAGCAGTACTTC.

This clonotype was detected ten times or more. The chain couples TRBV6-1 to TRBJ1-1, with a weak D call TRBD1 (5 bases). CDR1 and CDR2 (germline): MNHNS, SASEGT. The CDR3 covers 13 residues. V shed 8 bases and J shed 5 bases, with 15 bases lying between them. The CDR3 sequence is CASAEGRTTEAFF. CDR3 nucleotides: TGTGCCAGCGCGGAGGGACGAACAACTGAAGCTTTCTTT.

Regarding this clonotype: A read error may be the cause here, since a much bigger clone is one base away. The CDR3 spells CASTLLAGTLNNEQFF. The CDR3, as DNA: TGTGCCAGCACCCTACTAGCGGGGACTCTGAACAATGAGCAGTTCTTC. The V gene is TRBV5-6, the J gene TRBJ2-1, with TRBD2 matching over 10 bases. Germline loops: CDR1 SGHDT, CDR2 YYEEEE. The CDR3 totals 16 residues. The ends lost 6 bases at V and 5 bases at J; junction bases unmatched: 11.

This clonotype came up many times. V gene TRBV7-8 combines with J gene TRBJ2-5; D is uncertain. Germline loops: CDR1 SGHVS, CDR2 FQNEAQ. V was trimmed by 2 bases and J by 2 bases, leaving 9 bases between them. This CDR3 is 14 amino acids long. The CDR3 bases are TGTGCCAGCAGCTTACAGCTTTTGCAAGAGACCCAGTACTTC. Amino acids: CASSLQLLQETQYF.

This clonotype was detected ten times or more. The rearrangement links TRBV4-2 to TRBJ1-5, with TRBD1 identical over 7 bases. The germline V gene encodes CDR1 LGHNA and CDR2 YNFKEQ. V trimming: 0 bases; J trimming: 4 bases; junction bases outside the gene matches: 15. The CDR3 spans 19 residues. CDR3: CASSQDSAGGPLRNQPQHF. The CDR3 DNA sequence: TGTGCCAGCAGCCAAGATTCGGCAGGGGGACCATTAAGAAATCAGCCCCAGCATTTT.

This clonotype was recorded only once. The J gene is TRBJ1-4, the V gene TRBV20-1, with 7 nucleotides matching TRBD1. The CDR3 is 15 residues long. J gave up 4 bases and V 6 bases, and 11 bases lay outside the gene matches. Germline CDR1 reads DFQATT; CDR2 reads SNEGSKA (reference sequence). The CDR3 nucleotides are TGCAGTGCCAATCCCCCGACAGGGAGTAATGAAAAACTGTTTTTT. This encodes CSANPPTGSNEKLFF.

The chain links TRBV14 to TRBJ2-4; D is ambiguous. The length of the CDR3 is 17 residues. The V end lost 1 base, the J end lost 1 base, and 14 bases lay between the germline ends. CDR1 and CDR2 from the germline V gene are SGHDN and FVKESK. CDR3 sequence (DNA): TGTGCCAGCAGCCAAGGAGGCGTCTTCGGGGCCAAAAACATTCAGTACTTC. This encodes CASSQGGVFGAKNIQYF.

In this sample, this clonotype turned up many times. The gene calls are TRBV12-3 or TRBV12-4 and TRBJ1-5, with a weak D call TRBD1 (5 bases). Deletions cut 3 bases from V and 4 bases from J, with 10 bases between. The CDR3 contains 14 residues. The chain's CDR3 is CASSLGGWNQPQHF. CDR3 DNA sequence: TGTGCCAGCAGTTTGGGGGGGTGGAATCAGCCCCAGCATTTT.

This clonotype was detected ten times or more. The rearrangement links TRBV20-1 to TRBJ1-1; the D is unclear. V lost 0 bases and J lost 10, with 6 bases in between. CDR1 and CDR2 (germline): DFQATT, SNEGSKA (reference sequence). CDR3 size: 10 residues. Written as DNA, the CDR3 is TGCAGTGCTAGAGATCAGGCAGCTTTCTTT. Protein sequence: CSARDQAAFF.

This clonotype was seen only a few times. The CDR3 DNA reads as TGCAGTGCGGGGGGTCCTCACGAGCAGTACTTC. Encoded protein: CSAGGPHEQYF. The genes are TRBV20-1 and TRBJ2-7, with D possibly TRBD2 on 6 matching bases. The CDR3 consists of 11 residues. V lost 6 bases and J lost 5, with 11 bases in between. In germline, CDR1 is DFQATT, CDR2 SNEGSKA (reference sequence).

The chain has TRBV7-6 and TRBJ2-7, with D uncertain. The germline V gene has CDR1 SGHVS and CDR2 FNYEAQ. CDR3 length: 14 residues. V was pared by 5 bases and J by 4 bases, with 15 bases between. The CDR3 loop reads CASSPFTWDYEQYF. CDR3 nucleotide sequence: TGTGCCAGCAGCCCCTTTACCTGGGATTACGAGCAGTACTTC.

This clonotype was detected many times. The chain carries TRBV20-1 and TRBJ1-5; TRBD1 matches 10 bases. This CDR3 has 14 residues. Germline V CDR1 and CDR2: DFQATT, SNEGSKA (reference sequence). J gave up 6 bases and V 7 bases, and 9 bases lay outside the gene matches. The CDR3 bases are TGCAGTGTCTCCCGGACAGGGGGAGGTCAGCCCCAGCATTTT. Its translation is CSVSRTGGGQPQHF.

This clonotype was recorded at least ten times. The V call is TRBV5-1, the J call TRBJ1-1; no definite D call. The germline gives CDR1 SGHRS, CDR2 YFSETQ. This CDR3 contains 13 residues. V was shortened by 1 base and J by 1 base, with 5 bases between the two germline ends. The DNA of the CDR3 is TGCGCCAGCAGCTTGATGGGGAACACTGAAGCTTTCTTT. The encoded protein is CASSLMGNTEAFF.

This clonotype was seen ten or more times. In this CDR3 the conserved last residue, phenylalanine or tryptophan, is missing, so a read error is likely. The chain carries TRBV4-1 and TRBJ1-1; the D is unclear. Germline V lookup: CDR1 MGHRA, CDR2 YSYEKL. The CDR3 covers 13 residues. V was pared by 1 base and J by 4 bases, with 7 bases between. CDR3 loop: CASSQVLTTEAFL. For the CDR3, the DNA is TGCGCCAGCAGCCAAGTACTTACCACTGAAGCTTTCCTT.

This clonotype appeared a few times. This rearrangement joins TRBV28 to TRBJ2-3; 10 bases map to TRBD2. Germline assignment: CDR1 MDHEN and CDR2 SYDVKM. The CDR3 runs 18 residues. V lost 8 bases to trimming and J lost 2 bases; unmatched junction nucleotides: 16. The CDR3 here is CASENWASGGLYTDTQYF. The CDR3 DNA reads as TGTGCCAGCGAAAATTGGGCTAGCGGGGGCCTCTACACAGATACGCAGTATTTT.

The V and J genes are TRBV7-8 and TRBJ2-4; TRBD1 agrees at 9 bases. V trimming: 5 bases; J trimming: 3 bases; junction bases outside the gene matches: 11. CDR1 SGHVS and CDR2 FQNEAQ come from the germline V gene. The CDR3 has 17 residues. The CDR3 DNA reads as TGTGCCAGCAGCCCCATACTCTTGACAGGGGGCAAAAACATTCAGTACTTC. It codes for CASSPILLTGGKNIQYF. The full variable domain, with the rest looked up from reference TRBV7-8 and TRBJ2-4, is GAGVSQSPRYKVAKRGQDVALRCDPISGHVSLFWYQQALGQGPEFLTYFQNEAQLDKSGLPSDRFFAERPEGSVSTLKIQRTQQEDSAVYLCASSPILLTGGKNIQYFGAGTRLSVL.

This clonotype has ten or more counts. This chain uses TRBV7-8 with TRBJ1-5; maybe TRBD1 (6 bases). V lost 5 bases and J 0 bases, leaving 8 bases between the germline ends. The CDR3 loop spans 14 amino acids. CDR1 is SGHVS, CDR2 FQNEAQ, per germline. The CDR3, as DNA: TGTGCCAGCAGCAACAGGGTTAGCAATCAGCCCCAGCATTTT. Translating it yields CASSNRVSNQPQHF.

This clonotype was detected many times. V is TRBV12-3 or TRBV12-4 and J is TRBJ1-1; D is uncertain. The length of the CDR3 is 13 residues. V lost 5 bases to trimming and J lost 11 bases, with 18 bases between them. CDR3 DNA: TGTGCCAGCAGTCTTACGGGGTTATCTGGGGCTTTCTTT. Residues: CASSLTGLSGAFF.

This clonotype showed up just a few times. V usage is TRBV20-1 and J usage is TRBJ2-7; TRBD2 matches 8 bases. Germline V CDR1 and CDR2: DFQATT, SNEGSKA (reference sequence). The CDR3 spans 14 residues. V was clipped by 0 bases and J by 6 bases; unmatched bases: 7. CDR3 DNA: TGCAGTGCTAGAGATACAGCGGGAGTTAGCGAGCAGTACTTC. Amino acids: CSARDTAGVSEQYF.

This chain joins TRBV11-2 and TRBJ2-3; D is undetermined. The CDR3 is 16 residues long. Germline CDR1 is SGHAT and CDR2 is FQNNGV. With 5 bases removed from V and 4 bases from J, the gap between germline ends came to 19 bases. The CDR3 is CASSLLGQSGPDTQYF. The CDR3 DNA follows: TGTGCCAGCAGCCTCCTAGGGCAGAGTGGTCCAGATACGCAGTATTTT.

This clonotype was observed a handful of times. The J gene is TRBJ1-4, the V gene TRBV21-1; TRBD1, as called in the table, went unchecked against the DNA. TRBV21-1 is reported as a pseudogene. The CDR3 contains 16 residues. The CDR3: CASKLGQGVLNEKLFF. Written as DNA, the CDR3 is TGTGCCAGCAAACTGGGACAGGGCGTCCTGAATGAAAAACTGTTTTTT.

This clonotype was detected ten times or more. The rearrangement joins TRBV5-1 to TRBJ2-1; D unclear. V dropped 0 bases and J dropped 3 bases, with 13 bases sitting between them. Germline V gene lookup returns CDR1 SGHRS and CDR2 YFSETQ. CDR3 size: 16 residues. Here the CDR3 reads CASSLGGWRNYNEQFF. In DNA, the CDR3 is TGCGCCAGCAGCTTGGGAGGCTGGCGAAACTACAATGAGCAGTTCTTC.

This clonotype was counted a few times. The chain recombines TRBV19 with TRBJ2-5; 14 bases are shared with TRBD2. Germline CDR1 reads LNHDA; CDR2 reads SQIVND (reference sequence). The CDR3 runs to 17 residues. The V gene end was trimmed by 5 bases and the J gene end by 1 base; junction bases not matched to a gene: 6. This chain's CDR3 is CASSLGTSGSTQETQYF. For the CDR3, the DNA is TGTGCCAGTAGTCTCGGGACTAGCGGGAGTACCCAAGAGACCCAGTACTTC.

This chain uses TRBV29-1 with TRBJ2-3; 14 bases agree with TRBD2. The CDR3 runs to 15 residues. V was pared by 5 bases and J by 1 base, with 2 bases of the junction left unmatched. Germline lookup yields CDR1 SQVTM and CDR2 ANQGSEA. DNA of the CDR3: TGCAGCGTTAAGGGACTAGCGGGGGGCACAGATACGCAGTATTTT. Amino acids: CSVKGLAGGTDTQYF.

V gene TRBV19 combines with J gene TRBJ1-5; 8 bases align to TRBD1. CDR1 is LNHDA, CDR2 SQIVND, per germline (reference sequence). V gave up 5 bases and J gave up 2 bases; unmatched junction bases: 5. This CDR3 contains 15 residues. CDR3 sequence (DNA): TGTGCCAGTAGTTTCATACAGGGGGGCAATCAGCCCCAGCATTTT. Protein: CASSFIQGGNQPQHF.

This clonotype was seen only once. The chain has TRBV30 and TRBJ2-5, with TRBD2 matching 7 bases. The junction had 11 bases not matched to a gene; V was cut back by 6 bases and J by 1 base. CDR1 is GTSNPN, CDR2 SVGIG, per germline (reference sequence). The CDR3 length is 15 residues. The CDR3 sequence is CACQSGTLSQETQYF. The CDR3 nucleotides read TGTGCCTGCCAGAGCGGGACCTTGTCCCAAGAGACCCAGTACTTC.